The present entry profiles one T cell receptor (beta chain) with its context. What it binds is not known. TCRdb's table, derived via immunoSEQ multiplex PCR, lists solely in-frame clones and lacks some. The repertoire table contains around 140,000 clones. This sample was included in a study of T cell responses to AZD1222 COVID-19 vaccine. Broader study findings: Targeting of unmutated variant regions was reportedly seen in nearly half of spike-specific TCRs. Spike-specific TCR breadth and depth both grew after two AZD1222 doses. It should be noted that donors were predominantly white British and more often female, and clonal diversity was possibly underestimated. Only a handful of people who got AZD1222 tested seropositive at baseline.

CDR1 is LGHNA, CDR2 YSLEER, per germline. V was trimmed by 0 bases and J by 6 bases, leaving 12 bases between them. CDR3 length: 15 residues. The chain has TRBV4-3 and TRBJ1-5; D is undetermined. This TCR was recovered from an adult in good health. Sequenced sample: peripheral blood. This chain's CDR3 is CASSQDLIAAQPQHF. Written as DNA, the CDR3 is TGCGCCAGCAGCCAAGATCTAATAGCGGCTCAGCCCCAGCATTTT.